Following are 27 T cell receptor beta chains from one sample sequenced in a study of T cell changes during pregnancy in multiple sclerosis. The repertoire was sequenced with immunoSEQ multiplex PCR; TCRdb's copy has only in-frame clones and lacks some. The sample lists about 40,000 clones, around 90% occurring once. This sample comprised CD4+ T cells from peripheral blood mononuclear cells, obtained in the third trimester of pregnancy. Receptor source: a female donor with multiple sclerosis, enrolled in a pregnancy study.

This clone appeared once. This sequence joins TRBV28 and TRBJ1-3; 7 bases match TRBD1. The V gene's germline CDR1 is MDHEN and CDR2 SYDVKM. After removal of 5 bases from V and 0 bases from J, the junction contained 7 bases not matched to a gene. The CDR3 sequence is 16 residues long. CDR3 nucleotides: TGTGCCAGCAGTCTGGGGGACAGAGGCTCTGGAAACACCATATATTTT. Amino acid sequence: CASSLGDRGSGNTIYF.

The genes are TRBV6-5 and TRBJ2-2; the match to TRBD1 covers 11 bases. V lost 8 bases, J lost 5 bases, and 7 bases stayed unmatched. The germline V gene has CDR1 MNHEY and CDR2 SVGAGI. The CDR3 contains 15 residues. CDR3 nucleotide sequence: TGTGCCAGCCTACGGACAGGGGGCCGGACCGGGGAGCTGTTTTTT. Amino acid sequence: CASLRTGGRTGELFF.

Turning to this clone: Other nucleotide sequences from this sample produce the same CDR3. The CDR3 loop reads CASSLGAPDTQYF. CDR3 bases: TGTGCCAGCAGCTTAGGGGCCCCAGATACGCAGTATTTT. The genes are TRBV7-2 and TRBJ2-3; unclear D gene. The germline V gene encodes CDR1 SGHTA and CDR2 FQGNSA. V gave up 1 base and J gave up 4 bases, with 6 bases separating them. The CDR3 extends over 13 amino acids. The whole variable domain, remainder taken from reference TRBV7-2 and TRBJ2-3, is GAGVSQSPSNKVTEKGKDVELRCDPISGHTALYWYRQSLGQGLEFLIYFQGNSAPDKSGLPSDRFSAERTGGSVSTLTIQRTQQEDSAVYLCASSLGAPDTQYFGPGTRLTVL.

The chain links TRBV7-7 to TRBJ2-7, with 7 nucleotides matching TRBD2. Germline V gene lookup returns CDR1 SSHAT and CDR2 FNYEAQ (reference sequence). The CDR3 is 15 residues long. V was pared by 2 bases and J by 2 bases, with 6 bases of the junction left unmatched. The CDR3 bases are TGTGCCAGCAGCTTACAAGCGGGACCGACCTACGAGCAGTACTTC. The encoded protein is CASSLQAGPTYEQYF.

The rearrangement uses TRBV28 and TRBJ2-2; 10 bases are a match to TRBD2. CDR1 and CDR2 from the germline V gene are MDHEN and SYDVKM. This CDR3 spans 16 amino acids. After removal of 6 bases from V and 5 bases from J, the junction contained 9 bases not matched to a gene. This chain's CDR3 is CASSSGAGGRTGELFF. CDR3 DNA sequence: TGTGCCAGCAGCTCCGGAGCGGGAGGGAGAACCGGGGAGCTGTTTTTT.

Turning to this clone: The junction departs from the called germline gene at one end, perhaps through a read error. This rearrangement joins TRBV19 to TRBJ1-2, with D possibly being TRBD1 (5 bases). The V gene's germline CDR1 is LNHDA and CDR2 SQIVND (reference sequence). This CDR3 spans 16 amino acids. The CDR3 protein is CASSIVGTPANYGHTF. CDR3 coding DNA: TGTGCCAGTAGTATAGTAGGGACTCCAGCAAACTATGGCCACACCTTC.

The chain couples TRBV2 to TRBJ2-7; TRBD1 matches 9 bases. The V gene end was trimmed by 6 bases and the J gene end by 7 bases; junction bases not matched to a gene: 7. Germline CDR1 reads SNHLY; CDR2 reads FYNNEI. This CDR3 has 13 residues. The CDR3, as DNA: TGTGCCAGCAGCCGGACAGGGGTCGGGGAGCAGTACTTC. This encodes CASSRTGVGEQYF. Filled out from reference TRBV2 and TRBJ2-7, the complete variable domain reads EPEVTQTPSHQVTQMGQEVILRCVPISNHLYFYWYRQILGQKVEFLVSFYNNEISEKSEIFDDQFSVERPDGSNFTLKIRSTKLEDSAMYFCASSRTGVGEQYFGPGTRLTVT.

The chain recombines TRBV29-1 with TRBJ1-2, with D possibly matching TRBD1 (6 bases). Germline V gene data show CDR1 as SQVTM and CDR2 as ANQGSEA. The CDR3 is made up of 14 amino acids. Trimming shortened V by 7 bases and J by 2 bases, and 17 bases separated the two germline ends. This chain's CDR3 is CSDALGHGNYGYTF. In DNA form, the CDR3 reads TGCAGCGACGCCCTGGGACACGGCAACTATGGCTACACCTTC.

The chain is built from TRBV30 and TRBJ1-5, with a weak D call TRBD1 (5 bases). CDR1 is GTSNPN and CDR2 is SVGIG in the germline V gene (reference sequence). The CDR3 has 16 residues. The V end was cut by 0 bases, the J end by 4 bases, with 16 bases between. The DNA for the CDR3 is TGTGCCTGGAGTGTACCGGCGTGGGGCTTTAATCAGCCCCAGCATTTT. As protein: CAWSVPAWGFNQPQHF.

The rearrangement joins TRBV2 to TRBJ2-1, with 10 bases lining up with TRBD1. The ends lost 10 bases at V and 2 bases at J; junction bases unmatched: 5. This CDR3 comprises 14 residues. The germline CDR1 and CDR2 sequences are SNHLY and FYNNEI. In DNA form, the CDR3 reads TGTGCCACAGAGACAGGGGGCCCCTACAATGAGCAGTTCTTC. This gives the protein CATETGGPYNEQFF. The full variable domain, completed using reference TRBV2 and TRBJ2-1, is EPEVTQTPSHQVTQMGQEVILRCVPISNHLYFYWYRQILGQKVEFLVSFYNNEISEKSEIFDDQFSVERPDGSNFTLKIRSTKLEDSAMYFCATETGGPYNEQFFGPGTRLTVL.

V gene TRBV19 combines with J gene TRBJ1-3; 9 bases align to TRBD1. This CDR3 has 16 residues. Germline V gene data show CDR1 as LNHDA and CDR2 as SQIVND (reference sequence). With V trimmed by 5 bases and J by 0 bases, 5 bases remained unmatched. Here the CDR3 reads CASSSLDRGSGNTIYF. The CDR3 DNA sequence: TGTGCCAGTAGTTCACTGGACAGGGGCTCTGGAAACACCATATATTTT.

This chain joins TRBV5-1 and TRBJ2-1, with 8 bases lining up with TRBD2. Germline loops: CDR1 SGHRS, CDR2 YFSETQ. Trimming took 4 bases from V and 7 from J; bases not matched to a gene: 10. The CDR3 totals 15 residues. CDR3 sequence reads: CASSREGQGGNEQFF. In nucleotides, the CDR3 is TGCGCCAGCAGCCGGGAGGGGCAGGGTGGGAATGAGCAGTTCTTC.

The chain couples TRBV19 to TRBJ1-5, with TRBD1 identical over 8 bases. Germline values: CDR1 LNHDA, CDR2 SQIVND (reference sequence). V lost 5 bases, J lost 10 bases, and 10 bases stayed unmatched. The CDR3 runs 14 residues. The CDR3: CASSPDRVLLPQHF. Here the CDR3 DNA reads TGTGCCAGTAGTCCGGACAGGGTATTACTCCCCCAGCATTTT.

The J gene is TRBJ2-7, the V gene TRBV7-2; D is ambiguous. The CDR3 totals 12 residues. Deletions cut 5 bases from V and 2 bases from J, with 7 bases between. Germline CDR1 is SGHTA and CDR2 is FQGNSA. CDR3 sequence reads: CASSRATYEQYF. Here the CDR3 DNA reads TGTGCCAGCAGCCGAGCAACCTACGAGCAGTACTTC.

Concerning this clone: Other DNA sequences of this sample code for an identical CDR3. The V call is TRBV4-1, the J call TRBJ2-7, with D tentatively TRBD2 (6 bases). CDR1 is MGHRA, CDR2 YSYEKL, per germline. CDR3 size: 15 residues. V dropped 1 base and J dropped 0 bases, with 10 bases sitting between them. CDR3 nucleotide sequence: TGCGCCAGCAGCCAAGCCGGGGGAGGCTCCTACGAGCAGTACTTC. Its protein product is CASSQAGGGSYEQYF.

Only a few counts were recorded for this clone. The V gene is TRBV7-2, the J gene TRBJ1-5; 7 nucleotides match TRBD1. The V gene end was trimmed by 5 bases and the J gene end by 6 bases; junction bases not matched to a gene: 4. The CDR3 covers 13 residues. The germline gives CDR1 SGHTA, CDR2 FQGNSA. Here the CDR3 reads CASSPGQAQPQHF. The CDR3 bases are TGTGCCAGCAGCCCTGGACAGGCTCAGCCCCAGCATTTT.

This chain links TRBV6-4 with TRBJ2-2, with D hard to call. This CDR3 has 14 residues. Germline CDR1 MRHNA, CDR2 SNTAGT. V was trimmed by 4 bases and J by 2 bases, leaving 8 bases between them. The CDR3 loop reads CASSGESNTGELFF. CDR3 sequence (DNA): TGTGCCAGCAGTGGAGAATCTAACACCGGGGAGCTGTTTTTT.

The chain has TRBV7-2 and TRBJ2-7, with 9 bases aligning to TRBD2. Germline V gives CDR1 SGHTA, CDR2 FQGNSA. Unmatched junction bases numbered 7, after V lost 4 bases and J lost 0 bases. CDR3 length: 16 residues. In DNA form, the CDR3 reads TGTGCCAGCAGCTGGACTCTAGCGGGAACCTCCTACGAGCAGTACTTC. This gives the protein CASSWTLAGTSYEQYF.

J is TRBJ2-2 and V is TRBV19, with 9 nucleotides matching TRBD2. The germline V gene encodes CDR1 LNHDA and CDR2 SQIVND (reference sequence). CDR3 length: 15 residues. J was trimmed by 5 bases and V by 6 bases; bases with no gene match: 7. For the CDR3, the DNA is TGTGCCAGTAGGCGCGGGGGGGGAGGGACCGGGGAGCTGTTTTTT. Translated, it gives CASRRGGGGTGELFF.

The chain is built from TRBV27 and TRBJ2-5, with 15 bases identical to TRBD2. The germline CDR1 and CDR2 sequences are MNHEY and SMNVEV (reference sequence). CDR3 length: 17 residues. The junction had 4 bases not matched to a gene; V was cut back by 3 bases and J by 2 bases. The CDR3, as DNA: TGTGCCAGCAGTTTGGGTGGACTAGCGGGAGGGCAAGAGACCCAGTACTTC. It encodes CASSLGGLAGGQETQYF.

The chain recombines TRBV14 with TRBJ2-3, with D perhaps matching TRBD1 (5 bases). The V gene's germline CDR1 is SGHDN and CDR2 FVKESK. The V end was cut by 0 bases, the J end by 6 bases, with 16 bases between. The CDR3 is made up of 16 amino acids. Written as DNA, the CDR3 is TGTGCCAGCAGCCAAGACTTGGGTGACACAGGCGATACGCAGTATTTT. It yields the protein CASSQDLGDTGDTQYF.

This clone turned up a few times. The genes are TRBV27 and TRBJ1-2; possible D gene TRBD1, 6 bases. V lost 3 bases and J 7 bases, leaving 12 bases between the germline ends. This CDR3 is built from 13 residues. Germline CDR1 reads MNHEY; CDR2 reads SMNVEV (reference sequence). The CDR3 sequence is CASSFREGGGYTF. CDR3 DNA sequence: TGTGCCAGCAGTTTCAGGGAGGGGGGTGGCTACACCTTC.

The chain couples TRBV18 to TRBJ2-7; 8 bases align to TRBD1. Germline V gives CDR1 KGHSH, CDR2 LQKENI. The CDR3 runs 16 residues. After removal of 3 bases from V and 0 bases from J, the junction contained 7 bases not matched to a gene. The CDR3 nucleotides read TGTGCCAGCTCACCCGGGACAGGTCGAAGCTCCTACGAGCAGTACTTC. Translation gives CASSPGTGRSSYEQYF.

The V call is TRBV7-8, the J call TRBJ1-1, with 7 bases aligning to TRBD1. There are 17 residues in the CDR3. The V gene's germline CDR1 is SGHVS and CDR2 FQNEAQ. Unmatched junction bases numbered 10, after V lost 3 bases and J lost 0 bases. The CDR3 DNA reads as TGTGCCAGCAGCTTCCGTCCGGGACAGTCCATGAACACTGAAGCTTTCTTT. As protein: CASSFRPGQSMNTEAFF.

The count of this clone is one. J is TRBJ2-5 and V is TRBV5-4; D may be TRBD2 (6 bases). The CDR3 is 16 amino acids. The V gene's germline CDR1 is SGHNT and CDR2 YYREEE (reference sequence). Trimming cost V 4 bases and J 5 bases, with 21 bases left between them. CDR3 DNA sequence: TGTGCCAGCAGCGCCCCGGGGGAAGGCCCGGGGGAGACCCAGTACTTC. It encodes CASSAPGEGPGETQYF.

This clone was observed once. The chain has TRBV18 and TRBJ1-5; TRBD1 matches 7 bases. Unmatched junction bases numbered 11, after V lost 4 bases and J lost 8 bases. This CDR3 has 15 amino acids. The germline V gene encodes CDR1 KGHSH and CDR2 LQKENI. This CDR3 reads CASSRRARGMEPQHF. The CDR3 nucleotides read TGTGCCAGCTCACGGCGCGCCAGGGGGATGGAGCCCCAGCATTTT.

V gene TRBV21-1 combines with J gene TRBJ1-1; the tabulated D call, TRBD1, remains unverified against the DNA. TRBV21-1 is given as a pseudogene. This CDR3 region has 17 residues. The CDR3 nucleotides read TGTGCCAGCAGCAAACTGGGAGGGGACAGGGCGAACACTGAAGCTTTCTTT. Translating gives CASSKLGGDRANTEAFF.